What follows is one T cell receptor beta chain and its context. This record comes from a study of cytomegalovirus exposure and HLA in healthy donors. CDR1 SGHRS and CDR2 YFSETQ come from the germline V gene. V gave up 1 base and J gave up 2 bases, with 9 bases separating them. CDR3 size: 14 residues. Amplification used 60 Vbeta primers and 13 Jbeta primers. Profiling relied on immunoSEQ multiplex PCR, and the TCRdb table lists in-frame clones only, not all of them. The sample carries 180,000 or so clones, 75% recorded once. The chain joins TRBV5-1 to TRBJ2-5; D gene unclear. This sequence was found in a woman aged 40 to 55 in good health and CMV-seropositive. The sequenced sample consisted of PBMCs. The CDR3 sequence: CASSLYSSQETQYF. As DNA, the CDR3 is TGCGCCAGCAGCTTGTACAGCTCTCAAGAGACCCAGTACTTC.